These 8 T cell receptor beta chains came from one sample sequenced in a study of OX40 agonist ivuxolimab in advanced cancers. TCRdb's copy holds only in-frame clones and misses some; the assay was immunoSEQ multiplex PCR. The repertoire holds 65,000 to 95,000 clones, with 85% to 95% as singletons. The starting material was CD4+ or CD8+ T cells sorted from blood, obtained in a trial of the OX40 agonist ivuxolimab. The origin of the receptors is an adult with an advanced solid tumor such as melanoma, head and neck, liver or kidney cancer.

The chain uses TRBV7-9 and TRBJ1-1; possibly TRBD1 for D (5 bases). Germline CDR1 reads SEHNR; CDR2 reads FQNEAQ (reference sequence). The V and J ends lost 2 bases and 3 bases respectively, with 13 bases between them. This CDR3 comprises 15 residues. The CDR3 loop reads CASSLSGGRDTEAFF. In nucleotides, the CDR3 is TGTGCCAGCAGCTTAAGTGGGGGTCGGGACACTGAAGCTTTCTTT. The entire variable domain, with the rest obtained from reference TRBV7-9 and TRBJ1-1, is as follows: DTGVSQNPRHKITKRGQNVTFRCDPISEHNRLYWYRQTLGQGPEFLTYFQNEAQLEKSRLLSDRFSAERPKGSFSTLEIQRTEQGDSAMYLCASSLSGGRDTEAFFGQGTRLTVV.

The rearrangement joins TRBV5-1 to TRBJ2-7; 10 bases map to TRBD1. The germline CDR1 and CDR2 sequences are SGHRS and YFSETQ. The CDR3 has 14 amino acids. J gave up 2 bases and V 2 bases, and 1 base lay outside the gene matches. Here the CDR3 DNA reads TGCGCCAGCAGCTTCGGGACAGGGGCCTACGAGCAGTACTTC. This codes for CASSFGTGAYEQYF.

This chain uses TRBV29-1 with TRBJ1-1, with a tentative D call TRBD1 (5 bases). Trimming took 2 bases from V and 8 from J, leaving 18 bases between them. The CDR3 is made up of 14 amino acids. Per germline, CDR1 SQVTM and CDR2 ANQGSEA. CDR3 residues: CSVEYPGLGTEAFF. CDR3 nucleotides: TGCAGCGTTGAATATCCGGGCTTGGGGACCGAAGCTTTCTTT. Full variable domain (remainder filled in from reference TRBV29-1 and TRBJ1-1): SAVISQKPSRDICQRGTSLTIQCQVDSQVTMMFWYRQQPGQSLTLIATANQGSEATYESGFVIDKFPISRPNLTFSTLTVSNMSPEDSSIYLCSVEYPGLGTEAFFGQGTRLTVV.

V and J are TRBV19 and TRBJ2-7; tentatively, D is TRBD2 (5 bases). The CDR3 totals 13 residues. Germline values: CDR1 LNHDA, CDR2 SQIVND (reference sequence). V shed 10 bases and J shed 4 bases, with 17 bases lying between them. CDR3: CATSPGLMYEQYF. CDR3 DNA: TGTGCCACCTCCCCGGGGTTGATGTACGAGCAGTACTTC.

The chain combines TRBV5-4 with TRBJ2-2, with D perhaps TRBD2 (5 bases). There are 16 residues in the CDR3. Deletions cut 0 bases from V and 0 bases from J, with 9 bases between. Looked up from germline, CDR1 is SGHNT and CDR2 is YYREEE (reference sequence). CDR3: CASSLGGGPNTGELFF. CDR3 sequence (DNA): TGTGCCAGCAGCTTGGGTGGCGGGCCGAACACCGGGGAGCTGTTTTTT.

The rearrangement links TRBV13 to TRBJ2-7; TRBD1 matches at 7 bases. Per the germline V gene, CDR1 is PRHDT and CDR2 is FYEKMQ (reference sequence). The CDR3 is 15 amino acids. Losses at the gene ends were 4 bases for V and 3 bases for J; bases not matched to a gene: 9. CDR3 protein: CASSSRQGARYEQYF. In nucleotides, the CDR3 is TGTGCCAGCAGCTCCCGACAGGGTGCGCGCTACGAGCAGTACTTC.

This chain links TRBV18 with TRBJ1-4; maybe TRBD1 (5 bases). V lost 3 bases and J 3 bases, leaving 23 bases between the germline ends. The CDR3 length is 19 residues. Germline values: CDR1 KGHSH, CDR2 LQKENI. The CDR3 region is CASSPQGAYGVQANEKLFF. The DNA of the CDR3 is TGTGCCAGCTCACCCCAAGGGGCCTACGGGGTACAGGCTAATGAAAAACTGTTTTTT.

The J gene is TRBJ1-2, the V gene TRBV13, with 11 bases lining up with TRBD1. Per germline, CDR1 PRHDT and CDR2 FYEKMQ (reference sequence). The CDR3 loop spans 15 amino acids. Unmatched junction bases numbered 6, after V lost 5 bases and J lost 4 bases. The CDR3: CASSPTGTGGYGYTF. CDR3 DNA: TGTGCCAGCAGCCCGACCGGGACAGGGGGCTATGGCTACACCTTC.